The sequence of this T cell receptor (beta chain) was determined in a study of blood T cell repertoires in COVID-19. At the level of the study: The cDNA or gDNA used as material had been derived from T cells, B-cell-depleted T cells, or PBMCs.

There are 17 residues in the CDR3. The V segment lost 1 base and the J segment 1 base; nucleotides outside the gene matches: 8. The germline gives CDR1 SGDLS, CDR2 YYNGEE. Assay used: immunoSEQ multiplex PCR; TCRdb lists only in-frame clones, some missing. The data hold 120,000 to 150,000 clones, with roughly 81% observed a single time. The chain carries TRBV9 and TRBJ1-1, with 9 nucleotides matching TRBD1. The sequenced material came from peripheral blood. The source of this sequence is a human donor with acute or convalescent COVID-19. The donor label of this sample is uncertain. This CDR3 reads CASSVYPGQGWNTEAFF. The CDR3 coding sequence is TGTGCCAGCAGCGTATATCCGGGACAGGGTTGGAACACTGAAGCTTTCTTT.